Listed here are 12 T cell receptor beta chains from one sample, sequenced in a study of T cells after yellow fever vaccination. TCRdb fed the 5' RACE reads into MiXCR, producing one record per CDR3 protein. The sample carries a few hundred thousand distinct CDR3 sequences, 8.7% recorded once. The source was PBMCs, collected on the day of the first yellow fever vaccination. Source of these receptors: a man younger than 35 who received the YFV17D yellow fever vaccine.

The table lists this clonotype with a few counts. The chain carries TRBV5-1 and TRBJ1-1, with D unresolved. The CDR3 loop spans 15 amino acids. Germline lookup yields CDR1 SGHRS and CDR2 YFSETQ. V was pared by 0 bases and J by 2 bases, with 11 bases between. The CDR3 sequence is CASSLVLGINTEAFF. As DNA, the CDR3 is TGCGCCAGCAGCTTGGTACTGGGGATAAACACTGAAGCTTTCTTT.

The chain links TRBV5-1 to TRBJ2-3; no definite D call. CDR3 length: 16 residues. Trimming pared 5 bases from V and 0 bases from J, leaving 16 bases between. CDR1 is SGHRS and CDR2 is YFSETQ in the germline V gene. The CDR3 region has the DNA TGCGCCAGCAGACCAGTCCGTATCGGGAGCACAGATACGCAGTATTTT. Protein sequence: CASRPVRIGSTDTQYF.

This clonotype came up a few times. This rearrangement joins TRBV11-1 to TRBJ2-3; D not resolved. This CDR3 is built from 13 residues. Trimming removed 4 bases from V and 4 bases from J, with 9 bases in between. CDR1 and CDR2 from the germline V gene are SGHAT and FQDESV (reference sequence). This CDR3 reads CASSSGSPDTQYF. The CDR3 DNA follows: TGTGCCAGCAGCTCCGGAAGCCCAGATACGCAGTATTTT.

V usage is TRBV12-3 or TRBV12-4 and J usage is TRBJ1-5, with D unclear. This CDR3 comprises 12 residues. Trimming left V 6 bases short and J 4 bases short, with 7 bases between. The CDR3 is CASRPANQPQHF. The CDR3 bases are TGTGCCAGCAGACCCGCGAATCAGCCCCAGCATTTT.

The rearrangement joins TRBV15 to TRBJ1-3; no clear D. V dropped 0 bases and J dropped 0 bases, with 6 bases sitting between them. The CDR3 is made up of 15 amino acids. CDR1 and CDR2 from the germline V gene are LNHNV and YYDKDF (reference sequence). The CDR3 DNA is TGTGCCACCAGCAGAGATGTGTCCTCTGGAAACACCATATATTTT. It codes for CATSRDVSSGNTIYF. Variable domain in full (rest from reference TRBV15 and TRBJ1-3): DAMVIQNPRYQVTQFGKPVTLSCSQTLNHNVMYWYQQKSSQAPKLLFHYYDKDFNNEADTPDNFQSRRPNTSFCFLDIRSPGLGDTAMYLCATSRDVSSGNTIYFGEGSWLTVV.

The chain links TRBV5-1 to TRBJ2-1; a possible D gene is TRBD1 (6 bases). CDR1 and CDR2 (germline): SGHRS, YFSETQ. Trimming took 0 bases from V and 4 from J, leaving 17 bases between them. CDR3 length: 17 residues. The CDR3 reads CASSLEAGVSSYNEQFF. The CDR3 DNA reads as TGCGCCAGCAGCTTGGAAGCAGGGGTCAGTAGTTACAATGAGCAGTTCTTC.

This chain links TRBV18 with TRBJ1-1, with unresolved D. The CDR3 length is 15 residues. CDR1 is KGHSH, CDR2 LQKENI, per germline. The ends were cut back, 1 base at V and 2 bases at J, with 11 bases in the middle. The CDR3 loop is CASSPLQAINTEAFF. DNA for the CDR3: TGTGCCAGCTCACCACTCCAGGCGATTAACACTGAAGCTTTCTTT.

The sample holds many counts of this clonotype. J is TRBJ2-1 and V is TRBV5-1; perhaps TRBD2 as D (7 bases). Trimming pared 1 base from V and 7 bases from J, leaving 12 bases between. CDR1 and CDR2 (germline): SGHRS, YFSETQ. This CDR3 has 14 amino acids. The CDR3 coding sequence is TGCGCCAGCAGCTTGAATCGGGGGGCGAATGAGCAGTTCTTC. Its translation: CASSLNRGANEQFF. The full variable domain, in which reference TRBV5-1 and TRBJ2-1 provide the parts outside the CDR3, is KAGVTQTPRYLIKTRGQQVTLSCSPISGHRSVSWYQQTPGQGLQFLFEYFSETQRNKGNFPGRFSGRQFSNSRSEMNVSTLELGDSALYLCASSLNRGANEQFFGPGTRLTVL.

The chain couples TRBV2 to TRBJ2-6; D uncertain. Germline CDR1 reads SNHLY; CDR2 reads FYNNEI. The CDR3 covers 15 residues. V lost 3 bases and J 0 bases, leaving 6 bases between the germline ends. CDR3 sequence (DNA): TGTGCCAGCAGTGAGTGGAGCTCTGGGGCCAACGTCCTGACTTTC. It translates to CASSEWSSGANVLTF.

The rearrangement joins TRBV6-2 or TRBV6-3 to TRBJ2-7; TRBD1 might be the D (6 bases). The V and J ends lost 0 bases and 3 bases respectively, with 12 bases between them. The germline V gene has CDR1 MNHEY and CDR2 SVGEGT. This CDR3 region has 15 residues. This CDR3 reads CASSYSAGQFYEQYV. In nucleotides, the CDR3 is TGTGCCAGCAGTTACTCGGCAGGACAGTTCTACGAGCAGTACGTC.

The chain joins TRBV5-1 to TRBJ1-2, with D perhaps TRBD1 (5 bases). Per the germline V gene, CDR1 is SGHRS and CDR2 is YFSETQ. There are 13 residues in the CDR3. V lost 0 bases and J lost 8, with 11 bases in between. CDR3 residues: CASSLAVGTGYTF. The CDR3 nucleotides are TGCGCCAGCAGCTTGGCGGTAGGGACCGGCTACACCTTC.

This chain joins TRBV7-3 and TRBJ2-2; 7 bases fit TRBD2. V dropped 3 bases and J dropped 5; count of bases not matched to a gene: 6. CDR1 SGHTA and CDR2 FQGTGA come from the germline V gene. The CDR3 is 15 amino acids. CDR3 coding DNA: TGTGCCAGCAGCTTGACTAGCCTTGGTACCGGGGAGCTGTTTTTT. Protein product: CASSLTSLGTGELFF.